These 2 T cell receptor beta chains originate from one sample sequenced in a study of cytomegalovirus exposure and HLA in healthy donors. 13 Jbeta primers and 60 Vbeta primers were used for the PCR. Method: immunoSEQ multiplex PCR; TCRdb's copy keeps in-frame clones and lacks some. The sample holds 150,000 to 200,000 clones, about 79% seen once. Sequencing input: PBMCs. Source of these receptors: a man aged 45-65 years in good health and CMV-seropositive.

This clone came up once. CDR3 protein: CASSPQRQADTEAFF. The DNA for the CDR3 is TGTGCCAGCTCACCACAGAGACAGGCGGACACTGAAGCTTTCTTT. The chain carries TRBV18 and TRBJ1-1, with a weak D call TRBD1 (6 bases). The CDR3 consists of 15 residues. Trimming left V 1 base short and J 3 bases short, with 12 bases between. Germline V lookup: CDR1 KGHSH, CDR2 LQKENI.

The chain couples TRBV27 to TRBJ2-1; no definite D call. V lost 1 base and J 16 bases, leaving 17 bases between the germline ends. The CDR3 consists of 13 residues. In germline, CDR1 is MNHEY, CDR2 SMNVEV (reference sequence). This CDR3 reads CASSLFLHSYIFF. Here the CDR3 DNA reads TGTGCCAGCAGTTTATTCCTCCACAGCTATATCTTCTTC.